This TCR beta chain was identified in a study of post-analysis software for immune sequencing data. Unique molecular identifiers tagged the TCR beta cDNA libraries. Via MiXCR, TCRdb re-called the PCR reads, giving one row per CDR3 protein. Of more than 350,000 distinct CDR3 sequences listed, roughly 40% were seen once; the top ten hold 6% to 9%. Findings and caveats of the study: Roughly 5 TRBV segments occurring more often in patients than controls included TRBV5-6, TRBV5-1 and TRBV20-1. Compared with controls, patients showed significantly lower normalized Chao1 diversity.

Trimming stripped 2 bases from V and 0 bases from J, with 11 bases between. There are 16 residues in the CDR3. From germline, CDR1 is MGHDK and CDR2 SYGVNS. Comment on this clonotype: Its antigen remains unknown.

The rearrangement joins TRBV25-1 to TRBJ2-1; possible D gene TRBD1, 5 bases. The clonotype comes from a girl between 2 and 10 years old with multiple sclerosis. Material for sequencing was blood. For the CDR3, the DNA is TGTGCCAGCAGTGAACTCGGAAGGGGCTCCTACAATGAGCAGTTCTTC. Translated: CASSELGRGSYNEQFF.